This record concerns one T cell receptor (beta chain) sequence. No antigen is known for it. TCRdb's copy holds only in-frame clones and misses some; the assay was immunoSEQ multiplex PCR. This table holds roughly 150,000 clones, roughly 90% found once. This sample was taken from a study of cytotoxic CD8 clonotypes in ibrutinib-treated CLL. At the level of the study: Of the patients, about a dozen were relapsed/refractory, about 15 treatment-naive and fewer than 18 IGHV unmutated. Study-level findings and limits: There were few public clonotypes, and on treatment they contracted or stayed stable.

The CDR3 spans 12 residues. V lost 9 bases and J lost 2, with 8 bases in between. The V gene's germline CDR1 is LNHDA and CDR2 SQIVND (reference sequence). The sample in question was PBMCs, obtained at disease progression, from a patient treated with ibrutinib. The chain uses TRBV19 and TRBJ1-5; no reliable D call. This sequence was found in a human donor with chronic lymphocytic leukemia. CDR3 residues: CASRLGNQPQHF. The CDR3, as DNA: TGTGCCAGCCGACTGGGCAATCAGCCCCAGCATTTT.